Below, 25 T cell receptor beta chains from the same sample are listed, as sequenced in a study of blood T cell repertoires in COVID-19. The method was immunoSEQ multiplex PCR; TCRdb's version includes in-frame clones alone and lacks a portion of them. The sample includes 200,000 to 250,000 clones, approximately 86% of them seen just once. Sequenced input: peripheral blood. The source is a woman between 25 and 40 years old who had recovered from COVID-19.

The rearrangement uses TRBV9 and TRBJ1-1; 9 positions agree with TRBD1. Germline V gene lookup returns CDR1 SGDLS and CDR2 YYNGEE. CDR3 length equals 15 residues. Losses at the gene ends were 4 bases for V and 7 bases for J; bases not matched to a gene: 11. This chain's CDR3 is CASSQRGDRDLEAFF. CDR3 coding DNA: TGTGCCAGCAGCCAGAGAGGGGACAGGGATCTTGAAGCTTTCTTT.

V usage is TRBV6-5 and J usage is TRBJ2-7; a possible D gene is TRBD1 (6 bases). Germline V lookup: CDR1 MNHEY, CDR2 SVGAGI. Trimming removed 0 bases at V and 1 base at J, with 10 bases between. This CDR3 spans 15 amino acids. CDR3 nucleotides: TGTGCCAGCAGTTACTCATGGCAGGGGTCCTACGAGCAGTACTTC. It yields the protein CASSYSWQGSYEQYF.

The chain combines TRBV6-5 with TRBJ1-2; 7 bases fit TRBD1. CDR1 is MNHEY and CDR2 is SVGAGI in the germline V gene. V lost 2 bases, J lost 5 bases, and 8 bases stayed unmatched. The CDR3 has 15 amino acids. As DNA, the CDR3 is TGTGCCAGCAGTTACCAGGGGACAGCCAAATATGGCTACACCTTC. This gives the protein CASSYQGTAKYGYTF.

This chain uses TRBV2 with TRBJ2-2; D is uncertain. CDR3 size: 16 residues. The ends were cut back, 1 base at V and 4 bases at J, with 13 bases in the middle. From germline, CDR1 is SNHLY and CDR2 FYNNEI. CDR3 amino acids: CASSEVGLLGTGELFF. The CDR3 DNA sequence: TGTGCCAGCAGTGAAGTCGGGTTGCTCGGCACCGGGGAGCTGTTTTTT.

The chain combines TRBV27 with TRBJ1-1; the D gene is possibly TRBD1 (5 bases). The germline V gene has CDR1 MNHEY and CDR2 SMNVEV (reference sequence). With 4 bases removed from V and 1 base from J, the gap between germline ends came to 13 bases. CDR3 length equals 15 residues. The DNA for the CDR3 is TGTGCCAGCAGTTCATCTCAGGGTTGGAACACTGAAGCTTTCTTT. Residues: CASSSSQGWNTEAFF.

V gene TRBV30 combines with J gene TRBJ1-2; 7 positions match TRBD1. This CDR3 has 15 amino acids. V was pared by 4 bases and J by 7 bases, with 15 bases of the junction left unmatched. Per germline, CDR1 GTSNPN and CDR2 SVGIG (reference sequence). CDR3 amino acids: CAWTSYRDRGGGYTF. CDR3 bases: TGTGCCTGGACCAGTTACCGGGACAGAGGGGGTGGCTACACCTTC.

The rearrangement joins TRBV18 to TRBJ1-6; 9 bases fit TRBD1. Trimming cost V 6 bases and J 8 bases; bases outside gene matches: 2. The CDR3 has 13 residues. Germline V CDR1 and CDR2: KGHSH, LQKENI. The CDR3 DNA reads TGTGCCAGCTCGCGGGACAGGGATTCACCCCTCCACTTT. Its translation: CASSRDRDSPLHF. The full variable domain, completed using reference TRBV18 and TRBJ1-6, is NAGVMQNPRHLVRRRGQEARLRCSPMKGHSHVYWYRQLPEEGLKFMVYLQKENIIDESGMPKERFSAEFPKEGPSILRIQQVVRGDSAAYFCASSRDRDSPLHFGNGTRLTVT.

V usage is TRBV7-9 and J usage is TRBJ2-7, with unresolved D. CDR1 and CDR2 (germline): SEHNR, FQNEAQ (reference sequence). Trimming removed 3 bases at V and 3 bases at J, with 6 bases between. The CDR3 is 12 amino acids. CDR3 sequence: CASSFIVYEQYF. In DNA form, the CDR3 reads TGTGCCAGCAGCTTTATTGTCTACGAGCAGTACTTC.

CDR3 sequence (DNA): TGTGCCAGCAGCCAGGAAGACACTGGCTATGGCTACACCTTC. Protein product: CASSQEDTGYGYTF. J is TRBJ1-2 and V is TRBV4-2; D is undetermined. The germline gives CDR1 LGHNA, CDR2 YNFKEQ. The CDR3 is made up of 14 amino acids. Trimming removed 3 bases from V and 4 bases from J, with 12 bases in between.

The chain carries TRBV7-2 and TRBJ2-3; 12 bases fit TRBD2. With 6 bases clipped from V and 4 bases from J, the junction kept 8 bases outside the gene matches. Germline V lookup: CDR1 SGHTA, CDR2 FQGNSA. This CDR3 is built from 16 residues. The CDR3 nucleotides read TGTGCCAGCAGTCCCCTAGCGGGGGGGCGGTCAGATACGCAGTATTTT. Amino acid sequence: CASSPLAGGRSDTQYF.

The table lists this clone with a few counts. The V and J genes are TRBV4-2 and TRBJ1-3; D perhaps matches TRBD1 (5 bases). The CDR3 is 15 amino acids. V lost 2 bases to trimming and J lost 4 bases, with 12 bases between them. The germline CDR1 and CDR2 sequences are LGHNA and YNFKEQ. In DNA, the CDR3 is TGTGCCAGCAGCCAACACGGGGGTGGCGGAAACACCATATATTTT. Its translation is CASSQHGGGGNTIYF.

The chain is built from TRBV19 and TRBJ2-3; D is unclear. The CDR3 consists of 13 residues. The V gene lost 4 bases and the J gene lost 5 bases, with 10 bases spanning the gap. Germline assignment: CDR1 LNHDA and CDR2 SQIVND (reference sequence). The CDR3 nucleotides read TGTGCCAGTAGTACTGCAGGTAGAGATACGCAGTATTTT. Translated: CASSTAGRDTQYF.

The J gene is TRBJ2-3, the V gene TRBV27, with TRBD2 matching over 10 bases. Germline assignment: CDR1 MNHEY and CDR2 SMNVEV (reference sequence). CDR3 size: 17 residues. With V trimmed by 8 bases and J by 1 base, 12 bases remained unmatched. CDR3 sequence: CASGLHSGGSGTDTQYF. CDR3 nucleotides: TGTGCCAGCGGCTTGCATAGCGGGGGGTCTGGCACAGATACGCAGTATTTT.

V gene TRBV7-9 combines with J gene TRBJ1-6; D unresolved. This CDR3 has 16 residues. V was cut by 3 bases and J by 10 bases, with 19 bases left in between. Per germline, CDR1 SEHNR and CDR2 FQNEAQ (reference sequence). CDR3 coding DNA: TGTGCCAGCAGCTTCAGTCATCTCCCGCCCTTGTCACCCCTCCACTTT. It codes for CASSFSHLPPLSPLHF.

This rearrangement joins TRBV5-1 to TRBJ2-2; D is ambiguous. This CDR3 contains 13 residues. V shed 6 bases and J shed 3 bases, with 9 bases lying between them. Germline V gives CDR1 SGHRS, CDR2 YFSETQ. The CDR3 spells CASTPSDTGELFF. CDR3 coding DNA: TGCGCCAGCACCCCTTCGGACACCGGGGAGCTGTTTTTT.

This clone has a single count. V usage is TRBV7-9 and J usage is TRBJ2-2, with TRBD1 as a possible D gene (7 bases). CDR1 is SEHNR, CDR2 FQNEAQ, per germline (reference sequence). CDR3 size: 14 residues. This CDR3 reads CALGGGRWTGELFF. The CDR3 DNA is TGTGCTTTAGGAGGGGGCCGCTGGACCGGGGAGCTGTTTTTT.

V gene TRBV9 combines with J gene TRBJ1-6; D not certain. The CDR3 spans 16 residues. Per the germline V gene, CDR1 is SGDLS and CDR2 is YYNGEE. The ends were cut back, 4 bases at V and 0 bases at J, with 11 bases in the middle. The CDR3 here is CASSPGESSYNSPLHF. CDR3 nucleotide sequence: TGTGCCAGCAGCCCTGGGGAGAGCTCCTATAATTCACCCCTCCACTTT.

The chain links TRBV7-9 to TRBJ2-2, with a weak D call TRBD1 (5 bases). The CDR3 has 15 residues. CDR1 is SEHNR and CDR2 is FQNEAQ in the germline V gene (reference sequence). Trimming took 5 bases from V and 2 from J, leaving 12 bases between them. Here the CDR3 DNA reads TGTGCCAGCAGCGGTAGGACAAGAAACACCGGGGAGCTGTTTTTT. It is translated as CASSGRTRNTGELFF.

This clone was seen a single time. The chain employs TRBV2 and TRBJ2-1; D gene uncertain. With 0 bases removed from V and 3 bases from J, the gap between germline ends came to 6 bases. Looked up from germline, CDR1 is SNHLY and CDR2 is FYNNEI. The CDR3 extends over 14 amino acids. The CDR3 here is CASSEARGYNEQFF. The CDR3 DNA follows: TGTGCCAGCAGTGAAGCGAGAGGCTACAATGAGCAGTTCTTC.

This clone has just one count. The chain couples TRBV6-1 to TRBJ1-1; 7 bases are shared with TRBD1. CDR3 length equals 16 residues. CDR1 and CDR2 (germline): MNHNS, SASEGT. With 2 bases clipped from V and 5 bases from J, the junction kept 11 bases outside the gene matches. The CDR3 protein is CASSERYRGRGTEAFF. In nucleotides, the CDR3 is TGTGCCAGCAGTGAACGGTATAGGGGGCGAGGAACTGAAGCTTTCTTT.

The genes are TRBV5-1 and TRBJ2-7; possible D gene TRBD1, 6 bases. The CDR3 is made up of 14 amino acids. The germline gives CDR1 SGHRS, CDR2 YFSETQ. The V gene lost 3 bases and the J gene lost 2 bases, with 12 bases spanning the gap. The CDR3 region has the DNA TGCGCCAGCAGCTCCACAGGGAGAACCTACGAGCAGTACTTC. Residues: CASSSTGRTYEQYF.

V gene TRBV6-5 combines with J gene TRBJ2-3, with D unresolved. The CDR3 runs to 12 residues. Germline loops: CDR1 MNHEY, CDR2 SVGAGI. Trimming stripped 6 bases from V and 6 bases from J, with 10 bases between. As DNA, the CDR3 is TGTGCCAGCAGAAGCCCCGGGGATACGCAGTATTTT. Translated: CASRSPGDTQYF.

The chain joins TRBV5-5 to TRBJ1-4, with D perhaps TRBD1 (5 bases). CDR1 is SGHKS and CDR2 is YYEKEE in the germline V gene (reference sequence). Trimming cost V 0 bases and J 8 bases, with 17 bases left between them. This CDR3 has 16 residues. The CDR3 DNA sequence: TGTGCCAGCAGCTTGGGGGCGGACACCGATACGGAAAAACTGTTTTTT. Protein: CASSLGADTDTEKLFF.

This clone has a single count. The chain recombines TRBV4-1 with TRBJ2-3; TRBD2 matches at 11 bases. Trimming removed 4 bases from V and 3 bases from J; junction bases left unmatched: 6. CDR1 and CDR2 (germline): MGHRA, YSYEKL. CDR3 length equals 16 residues. The CDR3 region has the DNA TGCGCCAGCAGCCCCCTAGCGGGGGGAGGGACAGATACGCAGTATTTT. Translating it yields CASSPLAGGGTDTQYF.

The gene calls are TRBV7-3 and TRBJ2-3; the D gene is possibly TRBD2 (7 bases). The CDR3 loop spans 15 amino acids. Trimming shortened V by 3 bases and J by 5 bases, and 15 bases separated the two germline ends. CDR1 is SGHTA and CDR2 is FQGTGA in the germline V gene. The CDR3 nucleotides are TGTGCCAGCAGCTTTGTCGCGGGGGCGAAAGATACGCAGTATTTT. This translates into CASSFVAGAKDTQYF.